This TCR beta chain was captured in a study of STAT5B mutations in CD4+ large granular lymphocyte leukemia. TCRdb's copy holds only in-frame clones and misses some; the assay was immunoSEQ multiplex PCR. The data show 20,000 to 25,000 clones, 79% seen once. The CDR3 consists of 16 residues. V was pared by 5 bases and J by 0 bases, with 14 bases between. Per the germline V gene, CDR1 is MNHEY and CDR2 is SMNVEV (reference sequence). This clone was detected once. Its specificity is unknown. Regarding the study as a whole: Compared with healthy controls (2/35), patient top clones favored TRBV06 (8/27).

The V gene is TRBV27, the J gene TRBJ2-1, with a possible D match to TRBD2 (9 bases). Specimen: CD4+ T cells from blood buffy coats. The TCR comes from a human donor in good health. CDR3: CASSSGGTGSYNEQFF. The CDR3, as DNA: TGTGCCAGCAGTAGCGGGGGGACAGGCTCCTACAATGAGCAGTTCTTC.